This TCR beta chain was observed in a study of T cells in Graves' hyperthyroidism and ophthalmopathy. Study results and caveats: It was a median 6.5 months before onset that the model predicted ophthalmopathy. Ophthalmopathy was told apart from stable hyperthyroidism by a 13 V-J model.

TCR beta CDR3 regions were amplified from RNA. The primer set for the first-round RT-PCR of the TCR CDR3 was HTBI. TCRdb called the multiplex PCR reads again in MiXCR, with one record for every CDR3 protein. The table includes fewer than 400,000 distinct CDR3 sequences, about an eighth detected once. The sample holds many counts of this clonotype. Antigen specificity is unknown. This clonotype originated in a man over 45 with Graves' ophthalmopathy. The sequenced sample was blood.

This chain's CDR3 is CASSLGTGNQPQHF. CDR3 DNA: TGTGCCAGTAGTCTCGGGACAGGCAATCAGCCCCAGCATTTT. The V and J genes are TRBV19 and TRBJ1-5; 7 bases map to TRBD1. Germline loops: CDR1 LNHDA, CDR2 SQIVND (reference sequence). The CDR3 is 14 residues long. V was clipped by 5 bases and J by 2 bases; unmatched bases: 3.